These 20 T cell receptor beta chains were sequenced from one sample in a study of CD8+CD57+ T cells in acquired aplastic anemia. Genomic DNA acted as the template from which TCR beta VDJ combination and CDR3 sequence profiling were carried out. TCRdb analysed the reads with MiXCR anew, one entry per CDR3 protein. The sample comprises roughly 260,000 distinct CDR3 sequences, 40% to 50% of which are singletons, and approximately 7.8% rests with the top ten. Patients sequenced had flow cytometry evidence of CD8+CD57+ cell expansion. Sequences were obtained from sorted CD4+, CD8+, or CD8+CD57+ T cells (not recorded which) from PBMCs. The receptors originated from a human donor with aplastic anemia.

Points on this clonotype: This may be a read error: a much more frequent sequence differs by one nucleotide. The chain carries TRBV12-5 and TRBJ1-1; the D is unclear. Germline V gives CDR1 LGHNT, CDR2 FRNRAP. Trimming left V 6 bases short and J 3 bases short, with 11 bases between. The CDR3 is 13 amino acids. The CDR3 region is CASGGSMDTEAFF. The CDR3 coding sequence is TGTGCTAGTGGGGGATCGATGGACACTGAAGCTTTCTTT.

The CDR3 region is CASRGTSSSYEQYF. CDR3 nucleotide sequence: TGTGCCAGCAGGGGGACTAGCTCCTCCTACGAGCAGTACTTC. The chain links TRBV12-3 or TRBV12-4 to TRBJ2-7; 9 bases line up with TRBD2. V was clipped by 6 bases and J by 0 bases; unmatched bases: 3. The CDR3 contains 14 residues.

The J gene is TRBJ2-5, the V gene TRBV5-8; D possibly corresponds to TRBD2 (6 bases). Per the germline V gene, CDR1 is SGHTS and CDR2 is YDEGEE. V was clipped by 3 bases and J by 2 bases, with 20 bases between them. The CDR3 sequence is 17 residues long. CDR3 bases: TGTGCCAGCAGCTGGAATTACGCCGGGACTGATCAAGAGACCCAGTACTTC. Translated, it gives CASSWNYAGTDQETQYF.

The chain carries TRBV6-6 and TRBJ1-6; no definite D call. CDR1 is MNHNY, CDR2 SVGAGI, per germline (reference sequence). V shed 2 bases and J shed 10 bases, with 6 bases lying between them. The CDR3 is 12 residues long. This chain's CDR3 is CASSYLQSPLHF. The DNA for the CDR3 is TGTGCCAGCAGTTACCTACAATCACCCCTCCACTTT.

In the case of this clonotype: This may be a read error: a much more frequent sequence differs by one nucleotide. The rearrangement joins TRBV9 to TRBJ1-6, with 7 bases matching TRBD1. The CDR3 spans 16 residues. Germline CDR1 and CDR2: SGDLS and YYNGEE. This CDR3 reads CASSLEGAGYSSPLHF. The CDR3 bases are TGTGCCAGCAGCTTAGAGGGGGCCGGCTATAGTTCACCCCTCCACTTT.

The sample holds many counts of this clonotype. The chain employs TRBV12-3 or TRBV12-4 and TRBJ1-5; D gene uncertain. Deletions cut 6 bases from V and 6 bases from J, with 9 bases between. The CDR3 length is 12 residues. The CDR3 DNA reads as TGTGCCAGCAGCACGGACGGTCAGCCCCAGCATTTT. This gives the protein CASSTDGQPQHF.

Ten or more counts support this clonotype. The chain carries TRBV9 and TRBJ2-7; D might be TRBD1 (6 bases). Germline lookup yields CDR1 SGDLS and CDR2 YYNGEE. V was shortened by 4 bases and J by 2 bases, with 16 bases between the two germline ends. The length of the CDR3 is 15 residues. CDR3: CASSPPRGWPYEQYF. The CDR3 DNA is TGTGCCAGCAGCCCTCCGAGGGGGTGGCCCTACGAGCAGTACTTC.

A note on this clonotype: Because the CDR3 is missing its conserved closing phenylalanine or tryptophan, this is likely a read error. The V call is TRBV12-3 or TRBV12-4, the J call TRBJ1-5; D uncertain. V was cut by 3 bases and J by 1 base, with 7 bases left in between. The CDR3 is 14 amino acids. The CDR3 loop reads CASSFQVSNQPQHS. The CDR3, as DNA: TGTGCCAGCAGTTTTCAAGTAAGCAATCAGCCCCAGCATTCT.

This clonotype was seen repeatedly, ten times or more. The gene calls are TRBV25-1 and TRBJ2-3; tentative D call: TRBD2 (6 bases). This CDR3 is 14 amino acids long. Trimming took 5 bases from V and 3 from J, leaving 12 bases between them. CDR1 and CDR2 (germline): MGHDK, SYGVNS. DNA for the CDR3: TGTGCCAGCAGTCTTCGACTAGTGACAGATACGCAGTATTTT. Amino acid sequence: CASSLRLVTDTQYF.

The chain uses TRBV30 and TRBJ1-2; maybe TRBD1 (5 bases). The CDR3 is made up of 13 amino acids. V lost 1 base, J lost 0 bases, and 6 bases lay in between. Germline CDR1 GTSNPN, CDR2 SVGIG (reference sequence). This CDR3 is CAWSEGTNYGYTF. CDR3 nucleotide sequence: TGTGCCTGGAGTGAGGGGACTAACTATGGCTACACCTTC.

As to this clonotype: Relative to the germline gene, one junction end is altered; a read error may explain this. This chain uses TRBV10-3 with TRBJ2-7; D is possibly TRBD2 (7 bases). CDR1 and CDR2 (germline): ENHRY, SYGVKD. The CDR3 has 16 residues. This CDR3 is CASSLVGGGRSYEQYF. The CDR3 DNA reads TGTGCCAGCAGTTTGGTAGGCGGGGGCCGATCCTACGAGCAGTACTTC.

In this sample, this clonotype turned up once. The CDR3 nucleotides are TGTGCCAGCAGTTCCGTCCTGTTCCTGTTCAGGTTGAGGGATAGCTACACCTTC. Its translation: CASSSVLFLFRLRDSYTF. This sequence joins TRBV28 and TRBJ1-2; D not resolved. The germline gives CDR1 MDHEN, CDR2 SYDVKM. The CDR3 length is 18 residues. V lost 4 bases and J lost 9, with 30 bases in between.

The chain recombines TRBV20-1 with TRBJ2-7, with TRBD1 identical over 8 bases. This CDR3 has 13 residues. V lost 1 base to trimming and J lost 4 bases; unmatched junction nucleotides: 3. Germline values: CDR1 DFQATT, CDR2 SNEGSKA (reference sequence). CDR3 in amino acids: CSARGTGLYEQYF. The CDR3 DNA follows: TGCAGTGCTAGAGGGACAGGGCTATACGAGCAGTACTTC.

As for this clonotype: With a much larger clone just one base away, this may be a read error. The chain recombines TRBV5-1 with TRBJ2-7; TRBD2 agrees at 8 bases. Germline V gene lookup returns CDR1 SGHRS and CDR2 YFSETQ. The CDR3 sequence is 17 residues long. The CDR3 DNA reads TGTGCCAGCAGCCCCGGGAGGGGTGCTCCCTTAGGCTACGAGCGGTACTTC. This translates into CASSPGRGAPLGYERYF.

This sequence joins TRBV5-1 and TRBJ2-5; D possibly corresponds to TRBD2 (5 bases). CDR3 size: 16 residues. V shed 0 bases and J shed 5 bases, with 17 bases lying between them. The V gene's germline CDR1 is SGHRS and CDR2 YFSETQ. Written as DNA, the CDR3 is TGCGCCAGCAGCTTGGGTCCGGGGAGCTGGAAGGAGACCCAGTACTTC. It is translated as CASSLGPGSWKETQYF.

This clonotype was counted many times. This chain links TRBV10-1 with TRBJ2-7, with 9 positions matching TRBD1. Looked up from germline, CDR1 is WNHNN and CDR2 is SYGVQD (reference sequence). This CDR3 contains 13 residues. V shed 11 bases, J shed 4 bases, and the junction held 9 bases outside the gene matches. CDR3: CAYIGTGRYEQYF. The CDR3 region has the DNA TGCGCCTATATAGGGACAGGGAGGTACGAGCAGTACTTC.

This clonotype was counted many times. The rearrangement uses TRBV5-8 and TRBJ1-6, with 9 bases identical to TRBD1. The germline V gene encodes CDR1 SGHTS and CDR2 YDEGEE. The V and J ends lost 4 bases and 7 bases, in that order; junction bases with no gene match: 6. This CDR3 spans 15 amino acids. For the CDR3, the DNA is TGTGCCAGCAGCCGTACAGGGGGCCGAAATTCACCCCTCCACTTT. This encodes CASSRTGGRNSPLHF.

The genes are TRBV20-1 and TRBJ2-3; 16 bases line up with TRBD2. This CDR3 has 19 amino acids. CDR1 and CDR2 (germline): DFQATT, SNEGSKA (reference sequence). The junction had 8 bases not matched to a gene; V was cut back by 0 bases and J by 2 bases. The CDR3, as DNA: TGCAGTGCTAGAGAGGGCCCGGGACTAGCGGGGGGGATCACAGATACGCAGTATTTT. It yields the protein CSAREGPGLAGGITDTQYF.

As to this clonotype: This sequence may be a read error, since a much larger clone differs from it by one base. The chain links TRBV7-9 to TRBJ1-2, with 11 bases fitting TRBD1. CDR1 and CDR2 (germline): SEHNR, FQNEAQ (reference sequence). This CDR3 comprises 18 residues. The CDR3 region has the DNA TGTGCCAGCAGCTTTGGGGACAGGGGGACATTAGGTAACTATGGCAACACCTTC. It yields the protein CASSFGDRGTLGNYGNTF.

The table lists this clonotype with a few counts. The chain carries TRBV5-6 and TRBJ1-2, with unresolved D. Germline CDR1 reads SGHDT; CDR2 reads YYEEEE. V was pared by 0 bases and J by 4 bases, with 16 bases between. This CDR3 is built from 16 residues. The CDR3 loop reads CASSLGDLEFPYGYTF. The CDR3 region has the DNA TGTGCCAGCAGCTTGGGAGATCTAGAATTTCCCTATGGCTACACCTTC.